These 21 T cell receptor beta chains were all obtained from the same sample, sequenced in a study of human T cells and chemical hapten exposure. TCRdb re-derived calls from the 5' RACE reads in MiXCR, one entry per CDR3 protein. The table records 110,000 to 150,000 distinct CDR3 sequences, 4.1% of them present only once. Total RNA was isolated from whole blood that had not been fractionated. The receptors shown here come from a female donor in good health.

This clonotype has ten or more counts. The chain has TRBV20-1 and TRBJ1-1; the D is unclear. V gave up 0 bases and J gave up 11 bases, with 13 bases separating them. Germline lookup yields CDR1 DFQATT and CDR2 SNEGSKA (reference sequence). This CDR3 spans 12 amino acids. The CDR3 here is CSARDRSSEAFF. DNA for the CDR3: TGCAGTGCTAGAGATCGGAGCAGCGAGGCTTTCTTT.

The sample holds many counts of this clonotype. The chain joins TRBV12-3 or TRBV12-4 to TRBJ1-5, with 7 bases matching TRBD1. V lost 6 bases and J lost 0; bases outside the gene matches: 2. This CDR3 contains 14 residues. The CDR3 loop reads CASSDRASNQPQHF. CDR3 DNA sequence: TGTGCCAGCAGCGACAGGGCTAGCAATCAGCCCCAGCATTTT.

This clonotype has at least ten counts. The V call is TRBV7-2, the J call TRBJ2-3; 11 bases map to TRBD2. The germline V gene has CDR1 SGHTA and CDR2 FQGNSA. The CDR3 sequence is 17 residues long. After removal of 0 bases from V and 2 bases from J, the junction contained 4 bases not matched to a gene. The chain's CDR3 is CASSLATSGELTDTQYF. The CDR3 coding sequence is TGTGCCAGCAGCTTAGCGACTAGCGGGGAGCTCACAGATACGCAGTATTTT. The variable domain in full, with the rest retrieved from reference TRBV7-2 and TRBJ2-3, is GAGVSQSPSNKVTEKGKDVELRCDPISGHTALYWYRQSLGQGLEFLIYFQGNSAPDKSGLPSDRFSAERTGGSVSTLTIQRTQQEDSAVYLCASSLATSGELTDTQYFGPGTRLTVL.

In its sample, this clonotype was seen many times. The rearrangement links TRBV5-1 to TRBJ2-7; possible D gene TRBD1, 6 bases. This CDR3 is 14 amino acids long. The germline V and J ends were trimmed by 7 bases and 5 bases, with 19 bases remaining between them. Germline-derived CDR1 and CDR2 are SGHRS and YFSETQ. The CDR3 region has the DNA TGCGCCAGCGCTAACCCGGGACACCCAAACGAGCAGTACTTC. This codes for CASANPGHPNEQYF.

This clonotype was recorded a few times. With a much larger clone just one base away, this may be a read error. The chain recombines TRBV20-1 with TRBJ2-5; TRBD1 or TRBD2 may be the D gene (6 bases each). The V and J ends lost 6 bases and 4 bases respectively, with 24 bases between them. The length of the CDR3 is 16 residues. CDR1 DFQATT and CDR2 SNEGSKA come from the germline V gene (reference sequence). Here the CDR3 reads CSAEGGFWLTPETQYF. The CDR3 DNA reads TGCAGTGCCGAAGGGGGGTTTTGGCTCACCCCAGAGACCCAGTACTTC.

Regarding this clonotype: With a much larger clone just one base away, this may be a read error. This chain connects TRBV24-1 to TRBJ2-3; 11 bases agree with TRBD2. This CDR3 region has 16 residues. The V gene's germline CDR1 is KGHDR and CDR2 SFDVKD. The CDR3 loop reads CTTSIGLAGSTDTQYF. The DNA for the CDR3 is TGTACCACCTCCATAGGACTAGCGGGCTCCACAGATACGCAGTATTTT.

At least ten counts were recorded for this clonotype. The CDR3 protein is CASNGQGSLGTQYF. CDR3 in DNA: TGTGCCAGCAATGGACAGGGAAGTCTGGGGACCCAGTACTTC. V is TRBV6-6 and J is TRBJ2-5, with TRBD1 matching over 8 bases. V trimming: 7 bases; J trimming: 7 bases; junction bases outside the gene matches: 11. In germline, CDR1 is MNHNY, CDR2 SVGAGI (reference sequence). The CDR3 covers 14 residues.

The chain carries TRBV5-1 and TRBJ1-1; maybe TRBD1 (5 bases). Trimming cost V 6 bases and J 0 bases, with 9 bases left between them. CDR3 length: 13 amino acids. Germline CDR1 reads SGHRS; CDR2 reads YFSETQ. This CDR3 reads CASTRGLNTEAFF. DNA of the CDR3: TGCGCCAGCACGCGGGGCCTGAACACTGAAGCTTTCTTT.

This clonotype was seen more than once but under ten times. The rearrangement uses TRBV12-3 or TRBV12-4 and TRBJ2-5, with 8 positions matching TRBD1. CDR3 size: 12 residues. The ends lost 8 bases at V and 4 bases at J; junction bases unmatched: 3. CDR3 DNA sequence: TGTGCCAGCGGGCAGGGGGCAGAGACCCAGTACTTC. Translating it yields CASGQGAETQYF.

This clonotype was counted at least ten times. V gene TRBV29-1 combines with J gene TRBJ1-1, with D hard to call. Trimming removed 2 bases from V and 5 bases from J, with 15 bases in between. The CDR3 is 14 amino acids. CDR1 and CDR2 (germline): SQVTM, ANQGSEA. The CDR3 bases are TGCAGCGTTGAAAAATTGGGGAAGGAAACTGAAGCTTTCTTT. This encodes CSVEKLGKETEAFF.

This clonotype was counted ten times or more. The rearrangement joins TRBV20-1 to TRBJ2-6; D uncertain. Looked up from germline, CDR1 is DFQATT and CDR2 is SNEGSKA (reference sequence). CDR3 length: 15 residues. V lost 4 bases to trimming and J lost 2 bases, with 12 bases between them. The CDR3 nucleotides are TGCAGTGCTATGGGTTGGGATCCTGGGGCCAACGTCCTGACTTTC. Protein: CSAMGWDPGANVLTF.

The sample holds many counts of this clonotype. A junction end diverges from the germline sequence, so it may reflect a read error. This chain links TRBV12-3 or TRBV12-4 with TRBJ1-1; no clear D. This CDR3 has 12 amino acids. Here the CDR3 reads CASSDGYTEAFF. The CDR3 DNA reads TGTGCAAGCAGTGACGGTTACACTGAAGCTTTCTTT.

The sample holds many counts of this clonotype. The rearrangement uses TRBV28 and TRBJ1-3; 10 bases match TRBD1. Germline CDR1 and CDR2: MDHEN and SYDVKM. J was trimmed by 2 bases and V by 2 bases; bases with no gene match: 9. This CDR3 comprises 18 residues. CDR3 nucleotide sequence: TGTGCCAGCAGTTTAGGAGGACAGGGGGTAGGACCTGGAAACACCATATATTTT. Translating it yields CASSLGGQGVGPGNTIYF.

In this sample, this clonotype turned up many times. V is TRBV5-6 and J is TRBJ1-5; 10 bases are a match to TRBD1. The CDR3 covers 14 residues. With 4 bases clipped from V and 5 bases from J, the junction kept 3 bases outside the gene matches. CDR1 is SGHDT and CDR2 is YYEEEE in the germline V gene. The CDR3 sequence is CASSPGTGDQPQHF. The CDR3, as DNA: TGTGCCAGCAGCCCGGGGACAGGGGATCAGCCCCAGCATTTT.

This clonotype was found many times. This rearrangement joins TRBV6-1 to TRBJ2-7, with D perhaps matching TRBD1 or TRBD2 (5 bases each). The CDR3 has 11 amino acids. V lost 3 bases and J 9 bases, leaving 9 bases between the germline ends. Germline V gene sequence: CDR1 MNHNS, CDR2 SASEGT. The CDR3 region is CASSEVGRQYF. In nucleotides, the CDR3 is TGTGCCAGCAGTGAGGTGGGACGGCAGTACTTC.

In this sample, this clonotype turned up many times. The CDR3 DNA sequence: TGTGCCAGCAGTTACTCGAGCAGGGACCCTGACTACACCTTC. Protein product: CASSYSSRDPDYTF. This rearrangement joins TRBV6-6 to TRBJ1-2; possibly TRBD1 for D (5 bases). The CDR3 contains 14 residues. Trimming left V 0 bases short and J 10 bases short, with 15 bases between. Per germline, CDR1 MNHNY and CDR2 SVGAGI (reference sequence).

This clonotype has just a few counts. This chain uses TRBV7-9 with TRBJ1-4; 8 bases match TRBD1. Germline V gene lookup returns CDR1 SEHNR and CDR2 FQNEAQ (reference sequence). There are 17 residues in the CDR3. J gave up 4 bases and V 2 bases, and 9 bases lay outside the gene matches. CDR3: CASSLSQGARFNEKLFF. The CDR3 DNA sequence: TGTGCCAGCAGCTTAAGCCAGGGGGCAAGATTTAATGAAAAACTGTTTTTT.

This clonotype was counted many times. The DNA for the CDR3 is TGTGCCAGCAGTTCGCCGGGAGCAACTAATGAAAAACTGTTTTTT. Protein sequence: CASSSPGATNEKLFF. V usage is TRBV28 and J usage is TRBJ1-4; D gene unclear. V was clipped by 4 bases and J by 0 bases, with 9 bases between them. Germline V gives CDR1 MDHEN, CDR2 SYDVKM. The CDR3 has 15 amino acids.

Many counts were recorded for this clonotype. This chain joins TRBV5-1 and TRBJ2-6; unclear D gene. CDR1 and CDR2 from the germline V gene are SGHRS and YFSETQ. Trimming pared 6 bases from V and 0 bases from J, leaving 7 bases between. This CDR3 is 14 amino acids long. The CDR3 coding sequence is TGCGCCAGCACGACGGACTCTGGGGCCAACGTCCTGACTTTC. Translation: CASTTDSGANVLTF.

This clonotype has ten or more counts. This sequence joins TRBV18 and TRBJ1-1; tentative D call: TRBD1 (5 bases). The CDR3 runs 13 residues. Trimming left V 0 bases short and J 6 bases short, with 8 bases between. Germline V lookup: CDR1 KGHSH, CDR2 LQKENI. CDR3 in amino acids: CASSPPGGSEAFF. The CDR3 DNA is TGTGCCAGCTCACCACCGGGGGGGTCTGAAGCTTTCTTT.

The table lists this clonotype with a few counts. This chain connects TRBV4-3 to TRBJ1-2; D not resolved. This CDR3 region has 13 residues. CDR1 LGHNA and CDR2 YSLEER come from the germline V gene. V lost 4 bases to trimming and J lost 8 bases, with 14 bases between them. This chain's CDR3 is CASSPSLMDGYTF. For the CDR3, the DNA is TGCGCCAGCAGCCCGTCTTTGATGGACGGCTACACCTTC.